This T cell receptor (beta chain) comes out of a study of cytomegalovirus exposure and HLA in healthy donors. Overall study findings and caveats: An analysis was carried out at a later point. It showed that HLA-associated TCR beta chains were more clonally expanded than equally common non-associated chains. TRBV6-2, TRBV6-3 and some other V segments were unresolvable in 87-base-pair reads.

Primers for the PCR totalled 60 Vbeta and 13 Jbeta. The table came from immunoSEQ multiplex PCR; TCRdb's copy has only in-frame clones and leaves some out. The sample yields 150,000 to 200,000 clones, roughly 85% seen once. This CDR3 is 13 amino acids long. Germline V gives CDR1 SGHTA, CDR2 FQGTGA. Trimming removed 4 bases at V and 8 bases at J, with 12 bases between. As concerns this clone: Its antigen is still unknown.

What was sequenced was PBMCs. V gene TRBV7-3 combines with J gene TRBJ2-1; no clear D gene. The TCR sequence derives from a woman in her fifties or sixties in good health and CMV-seronegative. The CDR3 DNA reads TGTGCCAGCAGCTCCCGGTCTCAGGATGAGCAGTTCTTC. This gives the protein CASSSRSQDEQFF.